The clone carrying this T cell receptor beta chain was observed at least ten times. The antigen is unknown. The entry originates in a study of identical twins. The study's findings and limits: Conclusions were based on cross-sectional statistical analysis, without following the same donors. For monozygotic twins, models underestimated out-of-frame TCR alpha sharing.

The V segment lost 5 bases and the J segment 4 bases; nucleotides outside the gene matches: 9. CDR3 size: 17 residues. TCRdb called the 5' RACE reads again in MiXCR, with one record for every CDR3 protein. The sample yields 310,000 or so distinct CDR3 sequences, 9.5% seen once. These data also featured in a second study, about yellow fever vaccine responses in identical twins. This second report adds: The T cell response to vaccination in identical twins was reportedly partly convergent and partly personalized.

The TCR sequence derives from a woman aged 18-29 years in good health. The sequencing sample was made of CD8+ T cells sorted from blood. V and J are TRBV12-3 or TRBV12-4 and TRBJ1-3; 12 nucleotides line up with TRBD1. The CDR3 loop is CASSRGTGGAEGNTIYF. CDR3 sequence (DNA): TGTGCCAGCAGTCGCGGGACAGGGGGCGCGGAAGGAAACACCATATATTTT.